The rows below give T cell receptor beta chains drawn from one sample of a study of blood T cell repertoires in COVID-19. The repertoire was sequenced with immunoSEQ multiplex PCR; TCRdb's copy has only in-frame clones and lacks some. The sample carries tens of thousands of clones, 75% to 80% recorded once. The sequencing input was peripheral blood. These TCRs come from a man in his 70s with active or convalescent COVID-19. The CDR3 runs from the conserved cysteine through the conserved F or W. The D gene is left open where the match is weak. Clone size is not always given. Where it is, it says once, few, many or a class for expanded clones.

TRBV5-6,TRBJ2-6,NA,NA,CASSFWRAGANVLTF
TRBV19,TRBJ2-1,NA,TRBD2,CASSIGDGRRNEQFF
TRBV27,TRBJ1-6,NA,NA,CASSKTDRNSPLHF
TRBV2,TRBJ1-4,NA,NA,CASSEMGTPLF
TRBV2,TRBJ2-3,NA,TRBD2,CASRRRGDGGVTDTQYF
TRBV21-1,TRBJ1-5,NA,NA,CASSRWWLWHF
TRBV30,TRBJ1-3,NA,NA,CAWSTGTSSGNTIYF
TRBV10-1,TRBJ1-2,NA,NA,CASKGLNYGYTF
TRBV6-5,TRBJ1-2,NA,NA,CASTSGGYGYTF
TRBV19,TRBJ2-7,NA,NA,CASSTTTDRSYEQYF
TRBV5-1,TRBJ1-2,NA,TRBD1,CASSSGQSLNYGYTF
TRBV5-8,TRBJ1-2,NA,TRBD1,CASSPGQGAVYGYTF
TRBV5-1,TRBJ1-6,NA,NA,CASSLDRQFNSPLHF
TRBV6-5,TRBJ1-3,NA,NA,CASSSLVAGGNTIYF
TRBV6-2/TRBV6-3,TRBJ1-1,NA,NA,CASSFGRVDTEAFF
TRBV30,TRBJ1-2,NA,NA,CAWSPLGRANDYGYTF
TRBV6-5,TRBJ1-5,NA,TRBD1,CASSYRDRDQPQHF
TRBV7-3,TRBJ2-1,NA,TRBD2,CASSLSGSSYNEQFF
TRBV6-6,TRBJ2-6,NA,NA,CASNSPAGGANVLTF
TRBV18,TRBJ1-2,NA,NA,CASSPRPGDGYTF
TRBV7-8,TRBJ2-3,once,NA,CASRTTRQGTDTQYF
TRBV3-1/TRBV3-2,TRBJ1-2,NA,TRBD1,CASSQDRGRTWYGYTF
TRBV19,TRBJ1-2,NA,NA,CASIKSGYTF
TRBV28,TRBJ1-2,NA,NA,CASSRRGYGYTF
TRBV19,TRBJ2-7,NA,TRBD1,CASMMNRGAEQYF
TRBV30,TRBJ1-1,NA,NA,CAWTGLDNEAFF
TRBV3-1/TRBV3-2,TRBJ2-7,NA,TRBD2,CASSQDLPGTSGSTYEQYF
TRBV5-1,TRBJ2-3,NA,NA,CASSWRRGPTDTQYF